This T cell receptor beta chain was identified in a study of cytomegalovirus exposure and HLA in healthy donors. The CDR3 is 14 residues long. With 0 bases removed from V and 7 bases from J, the gap between germline ends came to 11 bases. Germline loops: CDR1 SGDLS, CDR2 YYNGEE. PCR amplification relied on 60 Vbeta primers (plus 13 Jbeta primers). Data came from immunoSEQ multiplex PCR; TCRdb stores just in-frame clones and leaves some out. This table has about 200,000 clones, 75% to 90% appearing once. Material: PBMCs. This sequence was found in a boy aged 2 to 10 in good health and CMV-seronegative. This chain uses TRBV9 with TRBJ2-1; TRBD2 is a possible D gene (6 bases). Here the CDR3 reads CASSVGGVGNEQFF. DNA for the CDR3: TGTGCCAGCAGCGTAGGGGGGGTCGGGAATGAGCAGTTCTTC.